The T cell receptor (beta chain) under discussion was sequenced for a study of cytomegalovirus exposure and HLA in healthy donors. PCR was performed using 60 Vbeta and 13 Jbeta primers. This table comes from immunoSEQ multiplex PCR, and its TCRdb copy is limited to in-frame clones, with some not included. The table shows roughly 290,000 clones, with 75% to 90% occurring only once. The CDR3 is 17 residues long. V was cut by 5 bases and J by 1 base, with 18 bases left in between. The germline V gene has CDR1 MDHEN and CDR2 SYDVKM. The source is a girl aged 2 to 10 in good health and CMV-seronegative. This sequence joins TRBV28 and TRBJ2-1; unclear D gene. Sequenced material: PBMCs. Written as DNA, the CDR3 is TGTGCCAGCAGTACCCGACGACTGATTGGGTCCTACAATGAGCAGTTCTTC. It encodes CASSTRRLIGSYNEQFF.